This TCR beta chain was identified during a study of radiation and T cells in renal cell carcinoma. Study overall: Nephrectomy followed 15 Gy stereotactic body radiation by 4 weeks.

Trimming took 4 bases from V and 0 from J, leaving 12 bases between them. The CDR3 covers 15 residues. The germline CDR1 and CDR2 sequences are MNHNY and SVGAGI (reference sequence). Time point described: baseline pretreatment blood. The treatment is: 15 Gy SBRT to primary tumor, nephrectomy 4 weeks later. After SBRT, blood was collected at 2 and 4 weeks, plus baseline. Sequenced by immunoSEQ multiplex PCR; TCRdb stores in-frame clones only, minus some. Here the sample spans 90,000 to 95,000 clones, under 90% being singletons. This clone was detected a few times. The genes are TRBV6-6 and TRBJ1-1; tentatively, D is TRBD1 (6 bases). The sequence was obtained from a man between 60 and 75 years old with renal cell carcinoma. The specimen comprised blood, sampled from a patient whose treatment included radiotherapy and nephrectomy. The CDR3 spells CASSSVDSLNTEAFF. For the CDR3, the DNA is TGTGCCAGCAGTTCTGTGGACAGTTTGAACACTGAAGCTTTCTTT.